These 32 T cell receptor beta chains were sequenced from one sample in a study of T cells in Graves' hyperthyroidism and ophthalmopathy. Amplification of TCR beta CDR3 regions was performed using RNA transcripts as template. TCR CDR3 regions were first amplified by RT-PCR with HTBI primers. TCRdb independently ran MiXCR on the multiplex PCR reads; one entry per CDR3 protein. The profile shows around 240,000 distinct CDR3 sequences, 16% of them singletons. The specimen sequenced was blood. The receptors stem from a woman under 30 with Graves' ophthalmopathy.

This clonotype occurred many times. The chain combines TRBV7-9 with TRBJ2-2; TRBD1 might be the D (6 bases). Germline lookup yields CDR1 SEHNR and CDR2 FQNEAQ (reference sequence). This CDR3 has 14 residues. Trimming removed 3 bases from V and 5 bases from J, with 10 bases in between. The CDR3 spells CASSLLRGTGELFF. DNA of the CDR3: TGTGCCAGCAGCTTGCTCAGGGGTACCGGGGAGCTGTTTTTT.

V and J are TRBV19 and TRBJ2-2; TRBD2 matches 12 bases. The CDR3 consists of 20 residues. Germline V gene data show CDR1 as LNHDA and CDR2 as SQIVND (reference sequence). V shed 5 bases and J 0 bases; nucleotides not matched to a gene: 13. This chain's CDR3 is CASSRTTSGRPLTNTGELFF. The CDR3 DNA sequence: TGTGCCAGTAGTCGAACTACTAGCGGGAGGCCTCTGACGAACACCGGGGAGCTGTTTTTT.

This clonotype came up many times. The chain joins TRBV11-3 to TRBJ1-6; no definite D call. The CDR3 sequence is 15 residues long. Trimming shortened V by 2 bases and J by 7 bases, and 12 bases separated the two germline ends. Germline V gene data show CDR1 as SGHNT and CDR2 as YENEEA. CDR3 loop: CASSLTRTPNSPLHF. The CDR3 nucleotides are TGTGCCAGCAGCTTAACTAGGACCCCCAATTCACCCCTCCACTTT.

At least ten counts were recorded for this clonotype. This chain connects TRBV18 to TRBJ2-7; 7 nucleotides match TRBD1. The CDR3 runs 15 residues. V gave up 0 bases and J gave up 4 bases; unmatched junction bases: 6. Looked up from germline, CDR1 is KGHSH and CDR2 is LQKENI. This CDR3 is CASSPPTVQGYEQYF. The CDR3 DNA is TGTGCCAGCTCACCACCAACGGTACAGGGGTACGAGCAGTACTTC.

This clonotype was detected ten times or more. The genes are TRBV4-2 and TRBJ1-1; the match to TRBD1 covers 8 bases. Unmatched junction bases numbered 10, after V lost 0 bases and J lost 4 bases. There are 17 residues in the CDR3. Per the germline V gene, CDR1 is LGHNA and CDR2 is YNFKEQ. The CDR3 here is CASSQDLAGGVGTEAFF. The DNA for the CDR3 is TGTGCCAGCAGCCAAGATCTGGCAGGGGGCGTTGGCACTGAAGCTTTCTTT.

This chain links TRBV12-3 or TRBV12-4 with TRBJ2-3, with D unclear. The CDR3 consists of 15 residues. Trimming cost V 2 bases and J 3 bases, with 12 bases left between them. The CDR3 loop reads CASSLYDFRTDTQYF. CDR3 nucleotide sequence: TGTGCCAGCAGTTTATATGACTTTAGAACAGATACGCAGTATTTT.

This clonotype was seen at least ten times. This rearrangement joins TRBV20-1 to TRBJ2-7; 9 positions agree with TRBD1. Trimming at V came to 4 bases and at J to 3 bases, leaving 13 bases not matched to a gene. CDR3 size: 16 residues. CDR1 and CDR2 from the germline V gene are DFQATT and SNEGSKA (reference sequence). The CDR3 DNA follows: TGCAGTGCTACACAGGGGGCAGCTAGCGGTTACTACGAGCAGTACTTC. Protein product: CSATQGAASGYYEQYF.

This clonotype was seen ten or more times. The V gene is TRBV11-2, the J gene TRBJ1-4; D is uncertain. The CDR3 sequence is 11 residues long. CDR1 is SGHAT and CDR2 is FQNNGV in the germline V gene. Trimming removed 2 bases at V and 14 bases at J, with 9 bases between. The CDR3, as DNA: TGTGCCAGCAGCTTACCTGGGCCTCTGTTTTTT. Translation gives CASSLPGPLFF.

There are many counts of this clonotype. The CDR3: CAISLDYNEQFF. DNA of the CDR3: TGTGCCATCAGTCTGGATTACAATGAGCAGTTCTTC. The rearrangement links TRBV10-3 to TRBJ2-1; D is ambiguous. In germline, CDR1 is ENHRY, CDR2 SYGVKD. Trimming cost V 5 bases and J 4 bases, with 6 bases left between them. The CDR3 extends over 12 amino acids.

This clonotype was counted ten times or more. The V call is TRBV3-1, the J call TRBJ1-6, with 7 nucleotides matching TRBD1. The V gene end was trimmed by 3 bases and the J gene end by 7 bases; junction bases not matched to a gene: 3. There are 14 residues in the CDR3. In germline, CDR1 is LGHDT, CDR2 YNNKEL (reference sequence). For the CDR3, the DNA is TGTGCCAGCAGCCAGCCGGGACAGAATTCACCCCTCCACTTT. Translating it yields CASSQPGQNSPLHF. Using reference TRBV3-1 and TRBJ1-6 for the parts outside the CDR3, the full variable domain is DTAVSQTPKYLVTQMGNDKSIKCEQNLGHDTMYWYKQDSKKFLKIMFSYNNKELIINETVPNRFSPKSPDKAHLNLHINSLELGDSAVYFCASSQPGQNSPLHFGNGTRLTVT.

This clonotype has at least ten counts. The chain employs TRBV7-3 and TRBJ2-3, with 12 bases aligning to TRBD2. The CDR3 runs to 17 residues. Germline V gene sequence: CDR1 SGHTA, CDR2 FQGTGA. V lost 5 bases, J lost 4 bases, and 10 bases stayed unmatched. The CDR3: CASSASRLAGAPDTQYF. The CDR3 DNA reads TGTGCCAGCAGCGCGAGCAGACTAGCGGGAGCCCCAGATACGCAGTATTTT.

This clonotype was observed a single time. CDR3: CASSTIRGPKPQSDTQYF. DNA of the CDR3: TGTGCCAGCAGCACAATCCGGGGACCGAAGCCCCAATCAGATACGCAGTATTTT. V gene TRBV28 combines with J gene TRBJ2-3; either TRBD1 or TRBD2 may supply D (5 bases each). The CDR3 totals 18 residues. In germline, CDR1 is MDHEN, CDR2 SYDVKM. V was trimmed by 6 bases and J by 4 bases, leaving 26 bases between them.

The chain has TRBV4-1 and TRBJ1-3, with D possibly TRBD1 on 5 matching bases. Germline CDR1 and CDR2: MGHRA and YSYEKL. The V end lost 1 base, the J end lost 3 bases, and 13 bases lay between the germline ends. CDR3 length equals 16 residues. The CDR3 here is CASSQVFGTVGNTIYF. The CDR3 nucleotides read TGCGCCAGCAGCCAAGTTTTCGGGACGGTTGGAAACACCATATATTTT.

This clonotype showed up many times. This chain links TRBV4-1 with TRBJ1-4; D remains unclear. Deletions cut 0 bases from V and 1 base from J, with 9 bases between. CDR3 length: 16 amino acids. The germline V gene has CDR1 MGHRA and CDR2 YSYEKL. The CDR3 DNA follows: TGCGCCAGCAGCCAAGATCCTGCAGTAACTAATGAAAAACTGTTTTTT. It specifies CASSQDPAVTNEKLFF.

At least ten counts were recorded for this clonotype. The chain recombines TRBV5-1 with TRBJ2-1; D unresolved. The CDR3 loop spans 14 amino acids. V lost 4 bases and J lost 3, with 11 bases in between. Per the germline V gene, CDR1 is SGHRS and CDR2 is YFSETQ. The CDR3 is CASSPNGVYNEQFF. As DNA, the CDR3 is TGCGCCAGCAGCCCAAATGGAGTCTACAATGAGCAGTTCTTC. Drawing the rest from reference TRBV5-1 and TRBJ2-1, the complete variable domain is KAGVTQTPRYLIKTRGQQVTLSCSPISGHRSVSWYQQTPGQGLQFLFEYFSETQRNKGNFPGRFSGRQFSNSRSEMNVSTLELGDSALYLCASSPNGVYNEQFFGPGTRLTVL.

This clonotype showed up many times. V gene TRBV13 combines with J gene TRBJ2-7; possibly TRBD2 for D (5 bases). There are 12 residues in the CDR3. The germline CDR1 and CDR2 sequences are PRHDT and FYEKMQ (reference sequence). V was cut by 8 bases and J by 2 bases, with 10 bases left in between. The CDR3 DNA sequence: TGTGCCAGCTGCGAGGGCCCCTACGAGCAGTACTTC. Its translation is CASCEGPYEQYF.

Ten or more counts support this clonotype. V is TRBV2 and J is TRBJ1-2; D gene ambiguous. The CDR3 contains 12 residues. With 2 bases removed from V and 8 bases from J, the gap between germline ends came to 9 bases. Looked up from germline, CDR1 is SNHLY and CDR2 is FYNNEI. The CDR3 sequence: CASSENVLGYTF. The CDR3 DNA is TGTGCCAGCAGTGAAAACGTGTTAGGCTACACCTTC.

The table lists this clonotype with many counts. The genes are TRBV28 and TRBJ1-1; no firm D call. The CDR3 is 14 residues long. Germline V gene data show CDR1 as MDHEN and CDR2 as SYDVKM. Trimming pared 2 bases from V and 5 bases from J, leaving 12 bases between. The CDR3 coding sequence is TGTGCCAGCAGTTTAGAGGGCAGGTGGACTGAAGCTTTCTTT. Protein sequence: CASSLEGRWTEAFF.

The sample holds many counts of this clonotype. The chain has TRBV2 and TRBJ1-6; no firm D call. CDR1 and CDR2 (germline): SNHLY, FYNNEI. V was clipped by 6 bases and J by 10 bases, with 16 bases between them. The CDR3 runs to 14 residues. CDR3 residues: CASREPPGRSPLHF. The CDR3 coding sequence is TGTGCCAGCAGGGAGCCTCCGGGCCGGTCACCCCTCCACTTT. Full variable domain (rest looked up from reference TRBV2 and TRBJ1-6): EPEVTQTPSHQVTQMGQEVILRCVPISNHLYFYWYRQILGQKVEFLVSFYNNEISEKSEIFDDQFSVERPDGSNFTLKIRSTKLEDSAMYFCASREPPGRSPLHFGNGTRLTVT.

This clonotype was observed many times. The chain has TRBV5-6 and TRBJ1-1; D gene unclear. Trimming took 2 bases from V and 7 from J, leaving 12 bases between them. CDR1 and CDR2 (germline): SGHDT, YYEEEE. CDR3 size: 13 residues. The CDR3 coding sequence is TGTGCCAGCAGCTTCCGGGAGGTAGGTGAAGCTTTCTTT. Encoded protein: CASSFREVGEAFF. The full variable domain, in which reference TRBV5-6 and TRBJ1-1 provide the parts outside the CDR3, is DAGVTQSPTHLIKTRGQQVTLRCSPKSGHDTVSWYQQALGQGPQFIFQYYEEEERQRGNFPDRFSGHQFPNYSSELNVNALLLGDSALYLCASSFREVGEAFFGQGTRLTVV.

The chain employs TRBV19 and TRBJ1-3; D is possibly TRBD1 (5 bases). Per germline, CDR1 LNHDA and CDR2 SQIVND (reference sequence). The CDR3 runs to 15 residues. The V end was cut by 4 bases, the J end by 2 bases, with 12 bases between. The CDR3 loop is CASSTSTAPGNTIYF. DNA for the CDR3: TGTGCCAGTAGTACCTCGACAGCCCCTGGAAACACCATATATTTT.

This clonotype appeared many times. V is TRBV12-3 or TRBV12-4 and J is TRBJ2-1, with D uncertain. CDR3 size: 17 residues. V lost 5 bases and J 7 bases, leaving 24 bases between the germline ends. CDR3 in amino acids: CASSTYWKGAVQNEQFF. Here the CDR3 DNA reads TGTGCCAGCAGTACTTACTGGAAGGGCGCCGTTCAGAATGAGCAGTTCTTC.

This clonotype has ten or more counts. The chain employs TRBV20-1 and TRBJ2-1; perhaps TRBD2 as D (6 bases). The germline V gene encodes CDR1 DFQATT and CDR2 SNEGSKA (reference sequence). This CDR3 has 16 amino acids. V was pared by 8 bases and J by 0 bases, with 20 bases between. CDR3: CSTSRRRRGSYNEQFF. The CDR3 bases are TGCAGTACTTCTCGAAGGCGGAGGGGCTCCTACAATGAGCAGTTCTTC.

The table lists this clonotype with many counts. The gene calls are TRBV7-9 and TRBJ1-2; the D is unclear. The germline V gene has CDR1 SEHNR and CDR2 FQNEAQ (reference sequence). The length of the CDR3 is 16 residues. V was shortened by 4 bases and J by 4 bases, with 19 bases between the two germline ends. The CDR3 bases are TGTGCCAGCAGCTCCGGGTTGGGGAGAACCCCCTATGGCTACACCTTC. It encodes CASSSGLGRTPYGYTF.

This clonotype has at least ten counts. The CDR3 sequence is CASSRRQREQETQYF. Written as DNA, the CDR3 is TGTGCCAGCAGCCGACGCCAGCGGGAACAAGAGACCCAGTACTTC. The rearrangement uses TRBV13 and TRBJ2-5, with TRBD2 identical over 7 bases. This CDR3 comprises 15 residues. V shed 5 bases, J shed 2 bases, and the junction held 8 bases outside the gene matches. Germline lookup yields CDR1 PRHDT and CDR2 FYEKMQ (reference sequence). Drawing the rest from reference TRBV13 and TRBJ2-5, the complete variable domain is AAGVIQSPRHLIKEKRETATLKCYPIPRHDTVYWYQQGPGQDPQFLISFYEKMQSDKGSIPDRFSAQQFSDYHSELNMSSLELGDSALYFCASSRRQREQETQYFGPGTRLLVL.

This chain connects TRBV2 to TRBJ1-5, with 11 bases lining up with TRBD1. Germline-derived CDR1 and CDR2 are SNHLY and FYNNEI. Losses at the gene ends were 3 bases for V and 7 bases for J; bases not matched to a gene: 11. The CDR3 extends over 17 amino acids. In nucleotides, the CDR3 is TGTGCCAGCAGTGATGAGGGGACAGGGGGAAGTCGGCAGCCCCAGCATTTT. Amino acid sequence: CASSDEGTGGSRQPQHF.

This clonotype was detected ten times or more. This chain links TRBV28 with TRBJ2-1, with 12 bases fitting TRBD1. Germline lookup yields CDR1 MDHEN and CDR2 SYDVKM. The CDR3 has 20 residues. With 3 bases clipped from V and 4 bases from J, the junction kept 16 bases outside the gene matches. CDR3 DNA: TGTGCCAGCAGTTTCCAAAGGAGGGACAGGGGGCCCTACGGATACAATGAGCAGTTCTTC. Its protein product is CASSFQRRDRGPYGYNEQFF.

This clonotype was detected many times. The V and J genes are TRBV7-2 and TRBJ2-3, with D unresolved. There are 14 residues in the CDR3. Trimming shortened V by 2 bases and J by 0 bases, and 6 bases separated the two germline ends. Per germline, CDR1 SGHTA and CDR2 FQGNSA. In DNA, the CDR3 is TGTGCCAGCAGCTTAATAACTAGCACAGATACGCAGTATTTT. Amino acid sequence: CASSLITSTDTQYF.

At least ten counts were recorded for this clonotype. CDR3 amino acids: CSARLSGGHSPLHF. The CDR3 coding sequence is TGCAGTGCTAGACTCTCCGGGGGCCATTCACCCCTCCACTTT. The genes are TRBV20-1 and TRBJ1-6, with D perhaps matching TRBD1 (6 bases). This CDR3 has 14 residues. The V and J ends lost 2 bases and 8 bases respectively, with 13 bases between them. The germline CDR1 and CDR2 sequences are DFQATT and SNEGSKA (reference sequence).

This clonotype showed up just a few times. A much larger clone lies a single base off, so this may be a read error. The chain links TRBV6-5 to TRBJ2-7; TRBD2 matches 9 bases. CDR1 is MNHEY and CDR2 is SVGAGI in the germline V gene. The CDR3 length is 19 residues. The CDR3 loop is CASSYRYRGSGRKAYGQYF. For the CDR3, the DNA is TGTGCCAGCAGTTACCGATATCGGGGCAGCGGGAGGAAGGCCTACGGGCAGTACTTC.

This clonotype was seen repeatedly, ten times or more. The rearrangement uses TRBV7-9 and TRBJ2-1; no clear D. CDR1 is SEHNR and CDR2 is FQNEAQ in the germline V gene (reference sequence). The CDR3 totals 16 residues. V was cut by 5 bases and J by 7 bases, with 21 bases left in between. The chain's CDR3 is CASSESRWYSENEQFF. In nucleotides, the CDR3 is TGTGCCAGCAGCGAGTCGCGTTGGTACTCGGAGAATGAGCAGTTCTTC. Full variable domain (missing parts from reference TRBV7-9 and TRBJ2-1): DTGVSQNPRHKITKRGQNVTFRCDPISEHNRLYWYRQTLGQGPEFLTYFQNEAQLEKSRLLSDRFSAERPKGSFSTLEIQRTEQGDSAMYLCASSESRWYSENEQFFGPGTRLTVL.

Here the CDR3 DNA reads TGTGCCAGCTCAAGCGCCGGGACAGGGGATGAAAAACTGTTTTTT. It is translated as CASSSAGTGDEKLFF. This chain joins TRBV18 and TRBJ1-4, with TRBD1 identical over 10 bases. Germline V gene sequence: CDR1 KGHSH, CDR2 LQKENI. The CDR3 sequence is 15 residues long. J was trimmed by 6 bases and V by 5 bases; bases with no gene match: 6.